This note documents a single T cell receptor (beta chain) sequence. Sequencing ends 3 residues short of the CDR3 end; the germline J gene provides the rest. This sample is part of a study of T cells in women clearing cervical HPV infection. On the study more broadly: Case blood drawn at lesion detection; control blood after infection cleared. Only a few women had HLA typing results available.

Assay: immunoSEQ multiplex PCR; the TCRdb copy retains only in-frame clones and omits some. The data show approximately 35,000 clones, and the top ten clones hold 7.8%. V lost 0 bases and J lost 9; bases outside the gene matches: 6. Germline V gives CDR1 SGHKS, CDR2 YYEKEE (reference sequence). CDR3 length: 14 residues. The chain combines TRBV5-5 with TRBJ2-1; 7 bases match TRBD2. The TCR sequence derives from a woman aged 18 to 75 with a cervical HPV16 infection that either progressed to CIN3+ or cleared (not recorded which). Sequencing was done on a sample of blood buffy coat. CDR3 bases read: TGTGCCAGCAGCTTGGGTGGGGGGGTCGGTGAG. Its protein product is CASSLGGGVGE. The CDR3 in its entirety is CASSLGGGVGEQFF.